The 3 T cell receptor beta chains presented below share a single source sample, sequenced in a study of cytomegalovirus exposure and HLA in healthy donors. The PCR contained 60 Vbeta and 13 Jbeta primers. Using immunoSEQ multiplex PCR, the repertoire was profiled, and TCRdb retains in-frame clones only, with some absent. Of some 270,000 clones in the sample, around 90% were seen once. Sequenced sample: PBMCs. These receptors all come from a girl aged 2 to 10 in good health and CMV-seronegative.

In this sample, this clone turned up a few times. This chain's CDR3 is CASRLWGDSYNEQFF. For the CDR3, the DNA is TGTGCCAGCAGACTCTGGGGGGACAGCTACAATGAGCAGTTCTTC. The chain uses TRBV5-4 and TRBJ2-1; the D gene is possibly TRBD1 (7 bases). V lost 5 bases to trimming and J lost 3 bases, with 15 bases between them. Looked up from germline, CDR1 is SGHNT and CDR2 is YYREEE (reference sequence). The CDR3 runs to 15 residues.

The chain is built from TRBV20-1 and TRBJ2-5, with 7 bases aligning to TRBD1. Germline V gene lookup returns CDR1 DFQATT and CDR2 SNEGSKA (reference sequence). The CDR3 sequence is 11 residues long. V lost 8 bases to trimming and J lost 2 bases; unmatched junction nucleotides: 2. CDR3 coding DNA: TGCAGTTCGGGACAGCAAGAGACCCAGTACTTC. The encoded protein is CSSGQQETQYF.

J is TRBJ2-3 and V is TRBV7-2, with a weak D call TRBD2 (5 bases). The germline V and J ends were trimmed by 8 bases and 1 base, with 10 bases remaining between them. Germline lookup yields CDR1 SGHTA and CDR2 FQGNSA. The CDR3 extends over 13 amino acids. The DNA for the CDR3 is TGTGCCAGCCGATTCGGGGGCACAGATACGCAGTATTTT. Translating gives CASRFGGTDTQYF.